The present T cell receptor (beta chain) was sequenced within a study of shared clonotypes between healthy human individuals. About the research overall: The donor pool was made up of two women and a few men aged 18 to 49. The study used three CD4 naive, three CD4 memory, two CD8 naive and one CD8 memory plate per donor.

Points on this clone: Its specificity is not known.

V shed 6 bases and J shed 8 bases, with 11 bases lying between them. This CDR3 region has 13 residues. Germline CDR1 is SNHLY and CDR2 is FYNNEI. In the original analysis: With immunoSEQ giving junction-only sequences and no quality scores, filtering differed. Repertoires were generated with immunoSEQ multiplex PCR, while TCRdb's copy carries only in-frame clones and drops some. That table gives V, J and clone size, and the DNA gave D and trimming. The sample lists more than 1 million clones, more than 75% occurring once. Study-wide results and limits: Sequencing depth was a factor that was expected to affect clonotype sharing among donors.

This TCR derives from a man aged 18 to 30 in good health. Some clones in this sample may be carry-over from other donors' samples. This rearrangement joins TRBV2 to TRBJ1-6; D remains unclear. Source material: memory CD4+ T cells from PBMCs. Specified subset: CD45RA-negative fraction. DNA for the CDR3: TGTGCCAGCAGCGGTCGGCTGGATTCACCCCTCCACTTT. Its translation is CASSGRLDSPLHF.